One sample yielded the 31 T cell receptor beta chains listed below, sequenced in a study of shared clonotypes between healthy human individuals. The repertoire was sequenced with immunoSEQ multiplex PCR; TCRdb's copy has only in-frame clones and lacks some. The sample shows about 320,000 clones, around 86% of them seen only once. The specimen was memory CD8+ T cells sorted from blood. As to subset: CD45RO+ cells pooled with CCR7-negative TemRA cells. The receptors originated from a man between 18 and 29 years old in good health.

The J gene is TRBJ2-3, the V gene TRBV5-6; TRBD1 matches at 7 bases. The CDR3 runs to 13 residues. The V segment lost 3 bases and the J segment 4 bases; nucleotides outside the gene matches: 2. Germline V gene data show CDR1 as SGHDT and CDR2 as YYEEEE. CDR3 region: CASSWGTADTQYF. Here the CDR3 DNA reads TGTGCCAGCAGCTGGGGGACAGCAGATACGCAGTATTTT. The variable domain in full, with the rest retrieved from reference TRBV5-6 and TRBJ2-3, is DAGVTQSPTHLIKTRGQQVTLRCSPKSGHDTVSWYQQALGQGPQFIFQYYEEEERQRGNFPDRFSGHQFPNYSSELNVNALLLGDSALYLCASSWGTADTQYFGPGTRLTVL.

The V call is TRBV27, the J call TRBJ2-7, with a tentative D call TRBD2 (6 bases). Deletions cut 0 bases from V and 4 bases from J, with 16 bases between. CDR3 length equals 16 residues. CDR1 and CDR2 from the germline V gene are MNHEY and SMNVEV (reference sequence). The CDR3 loop is CASSLSAGTPIYEQYF. The CDR3 DNA sequence: TGTGCCAGCAGTTTATCGGCCGGGACTCCAATTTACGAGCAGTACTTC.

The sample holds one count of this clone. The chain combines TRBV30 with TRBJ1-2; D gene unclear. V lost 7 bases and J 10 bases, leaving 22 bases between the germline ends. Per germline, CDR1 GTSNPN and CDR2 SVGIG (reference sequence). The CDR3 extends over 13 amino acids. The CDR3 spells CASLTDGPSSYTF. The CDR3 region has the DNA TGTGCCTCACTAACCGACGGGCCTTCCTCCTACACCTTC.

This chain joins TRBV7-8 and TRBJ2-7, with TRBD2 as a possible D gene (6 bases). Germline CDR1 reads SGHVS; CDR2 reads FQNEAQ. V lost 4 bases, J lost 0 bases, and 10 bases lay in between. The CDR3 is 14 amino acids. The CDR3 region is CASSWEASSYEQYF. The CDR3 DNA sequence: TGTGCCAGCAGCTGGGAGGCGAGCTCCTACGAGCAGTACTTC.

V usage is TRBV5-5 and J usage is TRBJ2-7; no clear D gene. There are 14 residues in the CDR3. CDR1 is SGHKS, CDR2 YYEKEE, per germline (reference sequence). V dropped 0 bases and J dropped 5 bases, with 12 bases sitting between them. The CDR3 DNA is TGTGCCAGCAGCTTGGTAGCAGGCTTCGACGAGCAGTACTTC. The encoded protein is CASSLVAGFDEQYF.

CDR3 sequence: CASSPGGGAYNSPLHF. The CDR3 region has the DNA TGTGCCAGCAGCCCAGGCGGGGGGGCTTATAATTCACCCCTCCACTTT. The genes are TRBV5-6 and TRBJ1-6, with D perhaps matching TRBD1 (6 bases). This CDR3 contains 16 residues. Germline CDR1 is SGHDT and CDR2 is YYEEEE. The V and J ends lost 4 bases and 4 bases respectively, with 15 bases between them.

The J gene is TRBJ1-6, the V gene TRBV19, with D tentatively TRBD1 (5 bases). V was cut by 8 bases and J by 13 bases, with 15 bases left in between. Germline CDR1 LNHDA, CDR2 SQIVND (reference sequence). This CDR3 has 12 amino acids. The CDR3 DNA reads TGTGCCAGTGGTCTCGGGGGGTCGCCCCTCCACTTT. Encoded protein: CASGLGGSPLHF.

The genes are TRBV10-3 and TRBJ2-1; 14 bases match TRBD2. The CDR3 loop spans 18 amino acids. Per germline, CDR1 ENHRY and CDR2 SYGVKD. Trimming at V came to 2 bases and at J to 2 bases, leaving 5 bases not matched to a gene. Here the CDR3 DNA reads TGTGCCATCAGTGAGCCTTGGACTAGCGGGAGGCCCTACAATGAGCAGTTCTTC. It specifies CAISEPWTSGRPYNEQFF.

The table lists this clone with many counts. The V call is TRBV2, the J call TRBJ2-7, with 11 positions matching TRBD1. This CDR3 region has 18 residues. The germline CDR1 and CDR2 sequences are SNHLY and FYNNEI. Trimming took 4 bases from V and 2 from J; bases not matched to a gene: 13. The CDR3 region has the DNA TGTGCCAGCAGTGTCTTCAAGGACAGGGGGCTCGCTACCTACGAGCAGTACTTC. Translating it yields CASSVFKDRGLATYEQYF.

The genes are TRBV27 and TRBJ2-1; 7 nucleotides agree with TRBD2. Germline CDR1 is MNHEY and CDR2 is SMNVEV (reference sequence). Trimming at V came to 0 bases and at J to 8 bases, leaving 10 bases not matched to a gene. This CDR3 spans 16 amino acids. In nucleotides, the CDR3 is TGTGCCAGCAGTTTATCGTCCGCGGGGGTCACTTATGAGCAGTTCTTC. As protein: CASSLSSAGVTYEQFF.

The gene calls are TRBV29-1 and TRBJ1-1, with 8 bases aligning to TRBD1. Germline V gene lookup returns CDR1 SQVTM and CDR2 ANQGSEA. This CDR3 region has 14 residues. The trim removed 5 bases at V and 1 base at J, leaving 6 bases unmatched. Here the CDR3 DNA reads TGCAGCGTTAAACAGGGGGGATCGAACACTGAAGCTTTCTTT. This encodes CSVKQGGSNTEAFF.

The chain joins TRBV7-9 to TRBJ2-4, with a possible D match to TRBD2 (5 bases). Per the germline V gene, CDR1 is SEHNR and CDR2 is FQNEAQ (reference sequence). The CDR3 spans 17 residues. V was cut by 4 bases and J by 1 base, with 17 bases left in between. CDR3 coding DNA: TGTGCCAGCAGCTACCGGACGGACTTCTTGGCCAAAAACATTCAGTACTTC. Translating gives CASSYRTDFLAKNIQYF.

The V gene is TRBV29-1, the J gene TRBJ2-5, with D perhaps being TRBD1 or TRBD2 (6 bases each). V was shortened by 4 bases and J by 5 bases, with 14 bases between the two germline ends. From germline, CDR1 is SQVTM and CDR2 ANQGSEA. The CDR3 contains 13 residues. CDR3 nucleotides: TGCAGCGTTGCAGGGGAGGTAGGGGAGACCCAGTACTTC. Translation gives CSVAGEVGETQYF.

This clone was counted between two and nine times. The chain recombines TRBV27 with TRBJ2-3; TRBD1 aligns across 9 bases. The V gene's germline CDR1 is MNHEY and CDR2 SMNVEV (reference sequence). This CDR3 has 15 amino acids. The J segment lost 0 bases and the V segment lost 6 bases, leaving 4 bases of the junction unmatched. CDR3 region: CASRGDRASTDTQYF. CDR3 sequence (DNA): TGTGCCAGCAGGGGGGACAGGGCTAGCACAGATACGCAGTATTTT.

V is TRBV29-1 and J is TRBJ1-1, with no clear D. The CDR3 spans 13 residues. CDR1 is SQVTM, CDR2 ANQGSEA, per germline. The V end lost 5 bases, the J end lost 3 bases, and 13 bases lay between the germline ends. CDR3 protein: CSVYPPGYTEAFF. In DNA form, the CDR3 reads TGCAGCGTTTACCCGCCTGGGTACACTGAAGCTTTCTTT. The variable domain in full, with the rest retrieved from reference TRBV29-1 and TRBJ1-1, is SAVISQKPSRDICQRGTSLTIQCQVDSQVTMMFWYRQQPGQSLTLIATANQGSEATYESGFVIDKFPISRPNLTFSTLTVSNMSPEDSSIYLCSVYPPGYTEAFFGQGTRLTVV.

With regard to this clone: This sample also contains other DNA sequences that code for the same CDR3. The chain recombines TRBV7-3 with TRBJ1-6; no reliable D call. Germline lookup yields CDR1 SGHTA and CDR2 FQGTGA. The CDR3 has 13 amino acids. The ends were cut back, 1 base at V and 7 bases at J, with 5 bases in the middle. For the CDR3, the DNA is TGTGCCAGCAGCTTAAACCCAAATTCACCCCTCCACTTT. The encoded protein is CASSLNPNSPLHF. The complete variable domain, with remaining parts taken from reference TRBV7-3 and TRBJ1-6, reads GAGVSQTPSNKVTEKGKYVELRCDPISGHTALYWYRQSLGQGPEFLIYFQGTGAADDSGLPNDRFFAVRPEGSVSTLKIQRTERGDSAVYLCASSLNPNSPLHFGNGTRLTVT.

In its sample, this clone was seen once. Other nucleotide sequences in the sample specify the same CDR3. This chain connects TRBV5-1 to TRBJ2-7; 11 bases fit TRBD2. Per the germline V gene, CDR1 is SGHRS and CDR2 is YFSETQ. The CDR3 spans 15 residues. Trimming removed 2 bases from V and 1 base from J; junction bases left unmatched: 2. The DNA of the CDR3 is TGCGCCAGCAGCTTCCTAGCGGGAGGATCCTACGAGCAGTACTTC. It encodes CASSFLAGGSYEQYF. Together with reference TRBV5-1 and TRBJ2-7, the CDR3 gives the full variable domain: KAGVTQTPRYLIKTRGQQVTLSCSPISGHRSVSWYQQTPGQGLQFLFEYFSETQRNKGNFPGRFSGRQFSNSRSEMNVSTLELGDSALYLCASSFLAGGSYEQYFGPGTRLTVT.

The V gene is TRBV9, the J gene TRBJ2-1; D tentatively reads TRBD1 or TRBD2 (5 bases each). Between the trimmed V and J ends, which lost 3 bases and 5 bases, there was a span of 15 bases. The V gene's germline CDR1 is SGDLS and CDR2 YYNGEE. The CDR3 covers 15 residues. The DNA of the CDR3 is TGTGCCAGCAGCGCTTGGGGGTCCAGAGACAATGAGCAGTTCTTC. As protein: CASSAWGSRDNEQFF.

The chain is built from TRBV28 and TRBJ1-6; D is unresolved. Trimming took off 6 bases at V and 3 bases at J, with 9 bases between the two ends. The CDR3 totals 14 residues. Germline assignment: CDR1 MDHEN and CDR2 SYDVKM. The DNA for the CDR3 is TGTGCCAGCAGGGTCCTGGACTATAATTCACCCCTCCACTTT. This codes for CASRVLDYNSPLHF.

V and J are TRBV2 and TRBJ2-3; possible D gene TRBD1, 5 bases. Germline CDR1 SNHLY, CDR2 FYNNEI. This CDR3 contains 15 residues. The V and J ends lost 0 bases and 8 bases respectively, with 15 bases between them. CDR3 in DNA: TGTGCCAGCAGTGAAGCGTCAGGGATCACGGGTACGCAGTATTTT. Translated, it gives CASSEASGITGTQYF. The full variable domain, completed using reference TRBV2 and TRBJ2-3, is EPEVTQTPSHQVTQMGQEVILRCVPISNHLYFYWYRQILGQKVEFLVSFYNNEISEKSEIFDDQFSVERPDGSNFTLKIRSTKLEDSAMYFCASSEASGITGTQYFGPGTRLTVL.

The chain uses TRBV27 and TRBJ2-7; no clear D gene. Deletions cut 2 bases from V and 6 bases from J, with 11 bases between. Per germline, CDR1 MNHEY and CDR2 SMNVEV (reference sequence). The CDR3 consists of 13 residues. In DNA form, the CDR3 reads TGTGCCAGCAGTTTAAAAGACCAACGCGAGCAGTACTTC. Amino acids: CASSLKDQREQYF.

For this clone: This CDR3 is also generated by other DNA sequences in the sample. The chain links TRBV4-1 to TRBJ2-7; D perhaps matches TRBD2 (6 bases). The CDR3 spans 14 residues. Trimming cost V 1 base and J 1 base, with 8 bases left between them. CDR1 is MGHRA, CDR2 YSYEKL, per germline. The CDR3 here is CASSQGLGSYEQYF. The CDR3 DNA follows: TGCGCCAGCAGCCAAGGACTAGGTTCCTACGAGCAGTACTTC.

This clone was detected a few times. V and J are TRBV5-4 and TRBJ2-1; 7 nucleotides agree with TRBD1. The CDR3 consists of 14 residues. Trimming cost V 4 bases and J 7 bases; bases outside gene matches: 8. Germline CDR1 SGHNT, CDR2 YYREEE (reference sequence). As DNA, the CDR3 is TGTGCCAGCAGCACTGACGTGACAGGGAATGAGCAGTTCTTC. The encoded protein is CASSTDVTGNEQFF.

The gene calls are TRBV5-1 and TRBJ2-5; tentatively, D is TRBD1 (6 bases). Per germline, CDR1 SGHRS and CDR2 YFSETQ. Trimming left V 3 bases short and J 3 bases short, with 9 bases between. CDR3 length equals 13 residues. The DNA of the CDR3 is TGCGCCAGCAGCTCGACAGGAAAAGAGACCCAGTACTTC. Translation: CASSSTGKETQYF. Complete variable domain (other parts from reference TRBV5-1 and TRBJ2-5): KAGVTQTPRYLIKTRGQQVTLSCSPISGHRSVSWYQQTPGQGLQFLFEYFSETQRNKGNFPGRFSGRQFSNSRSEMNVSTLELGDSALYLCASSSTGKETQYFGPGTRLLVL.

The chain uses TRBV4-2 and TRBJ2-2; D gene uncertain. Trimming took 3 bases from V and 6 from J, leaving 2 bases between them. Per germline, CDR1 LGHNA and CDR2 YNFKEQ. CDR3 length: 11 amino acids. CDR3 coding DNA: TGTGCCAGCAGCCATTCCGGGGAGCTGTTTTTT. Translation gives CASSHSGELFF.

The chain links TRBV19 to TRBJ2-1; the D is unclear. V shed 3 bases and J shed 5 bases, with 8 bases lying between them. The CDR3 is 13 amino acids. Looked up from germline, CDR1 is LNHDA and CDR2 is SQIVND (reference sequence). The CDR3 DNA reads TGTGCCAGTAGTATCTCGTCCCACAATGAGCAGTTCTTC. Amino acids: CASSISSHNEQFF.

The chain recombines TRBV7-9 with TRBJ2-3; no firm D call. Germline V gene lookup returns CDR1 SEHNR and CDR2 FQNEAQ (reference sequence). Trimming removed 1 base from V and 3 bases from J, with 8 bases in between. The CDR3 spans 14 residues. This CDR3 is CASSLVVGTDTQYF. For the CDR3, the DNA is TGTGCCAGCAGCTTAGTAGTCGGGACAGATACGCAGTATTTT.

This clone was seen a handful of times. The chain employs TRBV19 and TRBJ1-1, with D possibly TRBD1 on 5 matching bases. Trimming pared 5 bases from V and 5 bases from J, leaving 12 bases between. The germline V gene has CDR1 LNHDA and CDR2 SQIVND (reference sequence). The CDR3 covers 13 residues. The CDR3 reads CASSLGTVTEAFF. DNA of the CDR3: TGTGCCAGTAGTCTGGGGACGGTTACTGAAGCTTTCTTT.

This chain uses TRBV29-1 with TRBJ2-3; tentative D call: TRBD2 (5 bases). Trimming stripped 6 bases from V and 2 bases from J, with 12 bases between. Germline CDR1 reads SQVTM; CDR2 reads ANQGSEA. The CDR3 is 13 amino acids. The CDR3 protein is CSVSEGLTDTQYF. The CDR3 DNA is TGCAGCGTATCCGAGGGCCTCACAGATACGCAGTATTTT.

Turning to this clone: In the same sample, other DNA sequences code for this CDR3. The chain employs TRBV4-1 and TRBJ2-1; D call uncertain. The CDR3 totals 13 residues. Germline CDR1 is MGHRA and CDR2 is YSYEKL. Trimming removed 0 bases from V and 8 bases from J, with 8 bases in between. CDR3 sequence reads: CASSQDRGDEQFF. The CDR3 DNA is TGCGCCAGCAGCCAAGATCGTGGGGATGAGCAGTTCTTC.

The chain uses TRBV11-2 and TRBJ1-6; 7 bases map to TRBD1. The V and J ends lost 4 bases and 5 bases, in that order; junction bases with no gene match: 8. CDR1 is SGHAT and CDR2 is FQNNGV in the germline V gene. The CDR3 is made up of 16 amino acids. CDR3 DNA: TGTGCCAGCAGCTCACACACAGGGGTCAATAATTCACCCCTCCACTTT. Amino acids: CASSSHTGVNNSPLHF.